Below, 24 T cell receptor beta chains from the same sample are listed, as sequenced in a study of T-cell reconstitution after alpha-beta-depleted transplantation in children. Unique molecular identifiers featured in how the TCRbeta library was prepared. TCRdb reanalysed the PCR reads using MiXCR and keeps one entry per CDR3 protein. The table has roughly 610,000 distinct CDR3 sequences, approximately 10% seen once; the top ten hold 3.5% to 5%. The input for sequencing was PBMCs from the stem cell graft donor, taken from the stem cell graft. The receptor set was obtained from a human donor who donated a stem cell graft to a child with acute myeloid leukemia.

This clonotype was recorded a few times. CDR3 bases: TGTGCCAGCAGCCTCCGGACGTCCTCAGCGGAGCTGTTTTTT. Translation: CASSLRTSSAELFF. J is TRBJ2-2 and V is TRBV3-1; D call uncertain. The length of the CDR3 is 14 residues. Per germline, CDR1 LGHDT and CDR2 YNNKEL (reference sequence). Trimming left V 4 bases short and J 10 bases short, with 16 bases between. The variable domain in full, with the rest retrieved from reference TRBV3-1 and TRBJ2-2, is DTAVSQTPKYLVTQMGNDKSIKCEQNLGHDTMYWYKQDSKKFLKIMFSYNNKELIINETVPNRFSPKSPDKAHLNLHINSLELGDSAVYFCASSLRTSSAELFFGEGSRLTVL.

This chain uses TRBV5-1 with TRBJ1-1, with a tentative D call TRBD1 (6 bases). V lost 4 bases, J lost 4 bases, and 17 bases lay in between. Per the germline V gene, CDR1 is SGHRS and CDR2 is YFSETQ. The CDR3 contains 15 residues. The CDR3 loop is CASSETSTGVTEAFF. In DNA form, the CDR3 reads TGCGCCAGCAGCGAGACCTCGACAGGCGTCACTGAAGCTTTCTTT.

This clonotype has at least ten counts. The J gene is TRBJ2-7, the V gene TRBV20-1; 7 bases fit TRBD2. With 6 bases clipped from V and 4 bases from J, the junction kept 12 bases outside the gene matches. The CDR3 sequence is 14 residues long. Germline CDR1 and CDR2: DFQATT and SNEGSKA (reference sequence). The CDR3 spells CSAKDATSVYEQYF. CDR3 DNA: TGCAGTGCCAAAGATGCTACTAGCGTTTACGAGCAGTACTTC.

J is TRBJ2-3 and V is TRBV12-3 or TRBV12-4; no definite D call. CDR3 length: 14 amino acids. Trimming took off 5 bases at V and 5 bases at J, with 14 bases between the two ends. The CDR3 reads CASSPYASRDTQYF. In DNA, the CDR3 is TGTGCCAGCAGTCCTTACGCATCCAGAGATACGCAGTATTTT.

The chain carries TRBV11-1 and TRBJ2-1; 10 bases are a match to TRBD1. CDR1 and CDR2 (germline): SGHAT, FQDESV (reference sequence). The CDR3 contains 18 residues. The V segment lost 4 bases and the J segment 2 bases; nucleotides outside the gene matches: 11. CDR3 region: CASSSTTPGQGTYNEQFF. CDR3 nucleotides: TGTGCCAGCAGCTCTACAACGCCGGGACAGGGGACCTACAATGAGCAGTTCTTC.

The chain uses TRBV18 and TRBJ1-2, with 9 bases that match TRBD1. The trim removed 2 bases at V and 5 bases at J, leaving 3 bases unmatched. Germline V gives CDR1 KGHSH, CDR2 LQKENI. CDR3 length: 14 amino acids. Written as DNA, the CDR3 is TGTGCCAGCTCACCAGGGACAGGGCAATATGGCTACACCTTC. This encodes CASSPGTGQYGYTF.

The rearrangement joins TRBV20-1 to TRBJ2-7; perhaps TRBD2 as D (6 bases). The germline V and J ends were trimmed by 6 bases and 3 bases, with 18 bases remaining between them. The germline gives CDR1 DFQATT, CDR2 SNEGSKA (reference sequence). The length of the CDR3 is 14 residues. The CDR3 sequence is CSATTGELIYEQYF. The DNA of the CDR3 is TGCAGTGCCACGACGGGGGAGTTAATCTACGAGCAGTACTTC.

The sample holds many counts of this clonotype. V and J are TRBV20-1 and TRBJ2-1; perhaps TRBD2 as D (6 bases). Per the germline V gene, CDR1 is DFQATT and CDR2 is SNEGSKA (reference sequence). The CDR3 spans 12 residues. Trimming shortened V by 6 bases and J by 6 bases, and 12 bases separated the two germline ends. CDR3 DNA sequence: TGCAGTGCGACGGACTATTCCAATGAGCAGTTCTTC. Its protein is CSATDYSNEQFF.

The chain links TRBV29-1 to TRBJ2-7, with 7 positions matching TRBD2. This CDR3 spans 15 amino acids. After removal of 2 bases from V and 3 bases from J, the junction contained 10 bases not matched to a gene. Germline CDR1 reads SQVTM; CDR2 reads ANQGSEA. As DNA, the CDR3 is TGCAGCGTTGAACAGGGAGGGAGCGCAAACTACGAGCAGTACTTC. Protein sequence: CSVEQGGSANYEQYF.

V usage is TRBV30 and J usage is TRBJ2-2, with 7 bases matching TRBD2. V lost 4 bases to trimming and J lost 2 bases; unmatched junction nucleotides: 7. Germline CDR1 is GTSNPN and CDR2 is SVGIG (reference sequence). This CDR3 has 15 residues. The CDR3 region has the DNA TGTGCCTGGAAAAATCCGGGACTAAACACCGGGGAGCTGTTTTTT. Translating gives CAWKNPGLNTGELFF. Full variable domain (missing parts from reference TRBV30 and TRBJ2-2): SQTIHQWPATLVQPVGSPLSLECTVEGTSNPNLYWYRQAAGRGLQLLFYSVGIGQISSEVPQNLSASRPQDRQFILSSKKLLLSDSGFYLCAWKNPGLNTGELFFGEGSRLTVL.

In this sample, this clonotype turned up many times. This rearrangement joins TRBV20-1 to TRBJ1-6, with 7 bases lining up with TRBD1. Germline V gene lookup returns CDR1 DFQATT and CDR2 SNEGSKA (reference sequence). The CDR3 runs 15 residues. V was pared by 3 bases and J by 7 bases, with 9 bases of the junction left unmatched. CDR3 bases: TGCAGTGCTAGGGGGACAGACAGTCAAAATTCACCCCTCCACTTT. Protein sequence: CSARGTDSQNSPLHF.

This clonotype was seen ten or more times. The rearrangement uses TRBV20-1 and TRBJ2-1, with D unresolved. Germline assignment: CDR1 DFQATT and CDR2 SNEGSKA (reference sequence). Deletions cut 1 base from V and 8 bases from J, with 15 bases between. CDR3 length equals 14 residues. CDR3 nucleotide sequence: TGCAGTGCTAGAGTAATAGGACGAGGCCATGAGCAGTTCTTC. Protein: CSARVIGRGHEQFF.

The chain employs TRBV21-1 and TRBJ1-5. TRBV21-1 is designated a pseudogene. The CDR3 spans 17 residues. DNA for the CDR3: TGTGCCAGCAGCGCTCGGGGCCCTTACAGGGACTATCAGCCCCAGCATTTT. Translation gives CASSARGPYRDYQPQHF.

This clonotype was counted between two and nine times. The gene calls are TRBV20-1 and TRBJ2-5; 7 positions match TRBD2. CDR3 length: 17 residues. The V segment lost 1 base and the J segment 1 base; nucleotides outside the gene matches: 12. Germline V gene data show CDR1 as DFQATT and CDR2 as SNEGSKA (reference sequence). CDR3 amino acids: CSARGTRTSEIQETQYF. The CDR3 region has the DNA TGCAGTGCTAGAGGAACCAGAACTAGCGAGATCCAAGAGACCCAGTACTTC.

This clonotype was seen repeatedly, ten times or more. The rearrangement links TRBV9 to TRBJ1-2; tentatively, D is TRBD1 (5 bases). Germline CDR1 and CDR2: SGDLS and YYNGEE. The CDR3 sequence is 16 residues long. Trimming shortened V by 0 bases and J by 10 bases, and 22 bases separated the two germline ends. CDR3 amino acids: CASSVVTGAGPVHYTF. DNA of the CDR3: TGTGCCAGCAGCGTAGTAACCGGGGCGGGTCCTGTGCACTACACCTTC.

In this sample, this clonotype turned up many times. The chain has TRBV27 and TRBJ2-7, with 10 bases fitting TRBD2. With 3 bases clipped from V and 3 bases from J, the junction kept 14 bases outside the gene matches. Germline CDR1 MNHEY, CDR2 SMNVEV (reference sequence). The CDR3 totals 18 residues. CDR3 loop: CASSLSPLMSGRVYEQYF. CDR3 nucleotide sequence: TGTGCCAGCAGTTTGAGCCCCCTGATGAGCGGGAGGGTCTACGAGCAGTACTTC.

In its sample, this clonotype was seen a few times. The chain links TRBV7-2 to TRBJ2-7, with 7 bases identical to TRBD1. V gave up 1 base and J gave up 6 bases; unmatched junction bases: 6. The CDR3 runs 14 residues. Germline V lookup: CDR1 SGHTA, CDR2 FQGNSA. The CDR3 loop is CASSLGRGYPEQYF. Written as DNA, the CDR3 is TGTGCCAGCAGCTTAGGCAGGGGGTACCCCGAGCAGTACTTC.

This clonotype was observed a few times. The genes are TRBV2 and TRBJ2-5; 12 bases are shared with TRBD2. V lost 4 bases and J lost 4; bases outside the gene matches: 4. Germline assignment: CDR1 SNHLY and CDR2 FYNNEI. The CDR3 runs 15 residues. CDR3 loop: CASSASSGRGETQYF. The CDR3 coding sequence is TGTGCCAGCAGTGCTTCTAGCGGGAGGGGAGAGACCCAGTACTTC. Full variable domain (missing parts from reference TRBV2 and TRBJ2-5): EPEVTQTPSHQVTQMGQEVILRCVPISNHLYFYWYRQILGQKVEFLVSFYNNEISEKSEIFDDQFSVERPDGSNFTLKIRSTKLEDSAMYFCASSASSGRGETQYFGPGTRLLVL.

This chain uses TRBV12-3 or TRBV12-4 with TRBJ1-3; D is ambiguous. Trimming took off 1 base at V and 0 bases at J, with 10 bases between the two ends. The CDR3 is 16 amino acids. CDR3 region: CASSLDTVLSGNTIYF. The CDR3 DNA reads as TGTGCCAGCAGTTTAGACACCGTCCTCTCTGGAAACACCATATATTTT.

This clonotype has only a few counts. The CDR3 loop is CASSLRAGGSSYEQYF. CDR3 nucleotides: TGCGCCAGCAGCTTGAGGGCAGGGGGTAGCTCCTACGAGCAGTACTTC. The chain joins TRBV5-1 to TRBJ2-7; 7 bases agree with TRBD1. Losses at the gene ends were 1 base for V and 0 bases for J; bases not matched to a gene: 7. Germline V gene sequence: CDR1 SGHRS, CDR2 YFSETQ. This CDR3 spans 16 amino acids.

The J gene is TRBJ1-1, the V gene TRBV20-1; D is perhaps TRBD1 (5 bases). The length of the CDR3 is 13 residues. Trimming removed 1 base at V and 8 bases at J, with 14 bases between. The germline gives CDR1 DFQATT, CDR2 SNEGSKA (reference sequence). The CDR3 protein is CSARVLSQGEAFF. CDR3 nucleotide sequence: TGCAGTGCTAGAGTTCTGAGTCAGGGCGAAGCTTTCTTT.

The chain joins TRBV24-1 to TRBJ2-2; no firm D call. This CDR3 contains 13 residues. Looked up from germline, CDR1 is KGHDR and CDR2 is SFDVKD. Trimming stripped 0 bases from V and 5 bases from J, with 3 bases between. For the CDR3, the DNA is TGTGCCACCAGTGATTTGCCAACCGGGGAGCTGTTTTTT. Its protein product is CATSDLPTGELFF.

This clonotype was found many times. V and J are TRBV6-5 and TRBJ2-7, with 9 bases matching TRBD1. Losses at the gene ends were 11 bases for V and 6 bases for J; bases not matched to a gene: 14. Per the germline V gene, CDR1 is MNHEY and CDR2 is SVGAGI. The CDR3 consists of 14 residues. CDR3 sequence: CACNRDREFSEQYF. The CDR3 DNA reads TGTGCCTGTAACCGGGACAGGGAATTCAGCGAGCAGTACTTC.

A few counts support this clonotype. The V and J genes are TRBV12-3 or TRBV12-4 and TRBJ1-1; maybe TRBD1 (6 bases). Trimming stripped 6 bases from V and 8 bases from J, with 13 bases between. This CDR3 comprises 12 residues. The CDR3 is CASSTGISEAFF. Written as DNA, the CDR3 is TGTGCCAGCAGCACAGGGATTTCGGAAGCTTTCTTT.